A single sample is the source of the 14 T cell receptor beta chains below, sequenced in a study of blood T cell repertoires in COVID-19. Assay used: immunoSEQ multiplex PCR; TCRdb lists only in-frame clones, some missing. The table includes 400,000 or so clones, about 88% detected once. Sequencing was carried out using peripheral blood. These receptor sequences come from a woman aged 40 to 50 with COVID-19, enrolled during active disease.

V is TRBV28 and J is TRBJ2-7; TRBD2 agrees at 7 bases. The ends lost 6 bases at V and 7 bases at J; junction bases unmatched: 15. Germline V CDR1 and CDR2: MDHEN, SYDVKM. There are 15 residues in the CDR3. In DNA form, the CDR3 reads TGTGCCAGCAGCATCGCGACTAGCAGACTTGGGGAGCAGTACTTC. Amino acid sequence: CASSIATSRLGEQYF.

The chain carries TRBV28 and TRBJ1-1, with a possible D match to TRBD1 (6 bases). This CDR3 spans 18 amino acids. Trimming removed 2 bases from V and 5 bases from J, with 24 bases in between. The germline gives CDR1 MDHEN, CDR2 SYDVKM. The CDR3 sequence is CASSLKIRFWDKGTEAFF. For the CDR3, the DNA is TGTGCCAGCAGTTTAAAGATAAGGTTTTGGGACAAGGGAACTGAAGCTTTCTTT.

This chain uses TRBV19 with TRBJ2-3; D might be TRBD1 (6 bases). V lost 9 bases and J lost 5, with 18 bases in between. The CDR3 is made up of 14 amino acids. Germline loops: CDR1 LNHDA, CDR2 SQIVND (reference sequence). CDR3 sequence reads: CASQQGRERDTQYF. The CDR3 DNA sequence: TGTGCCAGCCAACAGGGAAGGGAGAGAGATACGCAGTATTTT.

V gene TRBV30 combines with J gene TRBJ2-7; TRBD2 is a possible D gene (6 bases). The CDR3 has 11 residues. CDR1 and CDR2 (germline): GTSNPN, SVGIG (reference sequence). Trimming stripped 3 bases from V and 6 bases from J, with 9 bases between. CDR3 protein: CAWSGGLEQYF. For the CDR3, the DNA is TGTGCCTGGAGCGGGGGTCTCGAGCAGTACTTC.

V and J are TRBV12-3 or TRBV12-4 and TRBJ1-5; the D is unclear. The CDR3 is 13 amino acids. The V end lost 7 bases, the J end lost 4 bases, and 11 bases lay between the germline ends. The DNA for the CDR3 is TGTGCCAGCACCCTCAACGCGAATCAGCCCCAGCATTTT. This encodes CASTLNANQPQHF.

V and J are TRBV12-3 or TRBV12-4 and TRBJ1-2; D is uncertain. V was cut by 3 bases and J by 8 bases, with 13 bases left in between. The CDR3 has 13 residues. For the CDR3, the DNA is TGTGCCAGCAGTTTTGTACCCCGCGAGGGCTACACCTTC. Translated, it gives CASSFVPREGYTF.

The rearrangement joins TRBV10-3 to TRBJ2-3; 7 nucleotides match TRBD2. Germline CDR1 is ENHRY and CDR2 is SYGVKD. J was trimmed by 3 bases and V by 0 bases; bases with no gene match: 6. The CDR3 sequence is 16 residues long. The CDR3 nucleotides read TGTGCCATCAGTGAGTCGGGGAGGGAAGGGACAGATACGCAGTATTTT. Its protein product is CAISESGREGTDTQYF.

The chain carries TRBV6-5 and TRBJ2-7; possible D gene TRBD1, 5 bases. There are 14 residues in the CDR3. With 1 base removed from V and 6 bases from J, the gap between germline ends came to 13 bases. Germline values: CDR1 MNHEY, CDR2 SVGAGI. DNA for the CDR3: TGTGCCAGCAGTTACTTGGGGCAGCTGACCGAGCAGTACTTC. Residues: CASSYLGQLTEQYF.

The sample holds one count of this clone. The rearrangement links TRBV5-1 to TRBJ1-4; possibly TRBD1 for D (5 bases). Germline V lookup: CDR1 SGHRS, CDR2 YFSETQ. With 7 bases removed from V and 7 bases from J, the gap between germline ends came to 17 bases. There are 14 residues in the CDR3. In DNA, the CDR3 is TGCGCCAGCCAAACGGGGGGTGGTGCTGAAAAACTGTTTTTT. This gives the protein CASQTGGGAEKLFF.

This chain joins TRBV30 and TRBJ1-5; D is ambiguous. The CDR3 consists of 13 residues. CDR1 and CDR2 (germline): GTSNPN, SVGIG (reference sequence). DNA for the CDR3: TGTGCTGCCTCGATGGAGGGCAATCAGCCCCAGCATTTT. Protein product: CAASMEGNQPQHF.

This sequence joins TRBV28 and TRBJ1-2; perhaps TRBD1 as D (6 bases). The CDR3 runs 14 residues. Germline CDR1 MDHEN, CDR2 SYDVKM. CDR3 DNA sequence: TGTGTTGCATCCTCAGTGACTGGGGGGGCCTTCTACACCTTC. As protein: CVASSVTGGAFYTF.

The V and J genes are TRBV5-4 and TRBJ2-5; tentatively, D is TRBD1 (5 bases). Per germline, CDR1 SGHNT and CDR2 YYREEE (reference sequence). The CDR3 is made up of 16 amino acids. V lost 4 bases to trimming and J lost 3 bases, with 19 bases between them. The CDR3 DNA follows: TGTGCCAGCAGCCTTGGGGCATCGACAGCAAAAGAGACCCAGTACTTC. It translates to CASSLGASTAKETQYF.

The gene calls are TRBV7-2 and TRBJ1-5, with no clear D. The CDR3 contains 14 residues. The ends were cut back, 5 bases at V and 2 bases at J, with 10 bases in the middle. Germline CDR1 reads SGHTA; CDR2 reads FQGNSA. The CDR3 here is CASSPMRGNQPQHF. The CDR3 DNA reads TGTGCCAGCAGCCCAATGAGGGGCAATCAGCCCCAGCATTTT. The entire variable domain, with the rest obtained from reference TRBV7-2 and TRBJ1-5, is as follows: GAGVSQSPSNKVTEKGKDVELRCDPISGHTALYWYRQSLGQGLEFLIYFQGNSAPDKSGLPSDRFSAERTGGSVSTLTIQRTQQEDSAVYLCASSPMRGNQPQHFGDGTRLSIL.

CDR3 in amino acids: CASSSDRLYGYTF. The DNA of the CDR3 is TGTGCCAGCAGTTCGGACAGATTGTATGGCTACACCTTC. The chain links TRBV27 to TRBJ1-2; D may be TRBD1 (6 bases). The CDR3 spans 13 residues. The V end lost 4 bases, the J end lost 5 bases, and 11 bases lay between the germline ends. Germline V gene lookup returns CDR1 MNHEY and CDR2 SMNVEV (reference sequence).